This T cell receptor (beta chain) was obtained from a study of T cells in Graves' hyperthyroidism and ophthalmopathy. General study findings and limits: In the blood, most expanded thyroid clonotypes above 0.001 appeared as well.

RNA transcripts served as the template for amplifying TCR beta CDR3 regions. Carried out on the TCR CDR3, a first-round RT-PCR used the HTBI primer set. Each CDR3 protein gets one entry after TCRdb re-called the multiplex PCR reads with MiXCR. The table has around 280,000 distinct CDR3 sequences, roughly 13% seen once. Only one count was recorded for this clonotype. What it binds is unknown. Possible read error: a much larger clone is one base away. Likely a read error: the CDR3 ends without its conserved phenylalanine or tryptophan. The germline V and J ends were trimmed by 6 bases and 4 bases, with 10 bases remaining between them. The CDR3 is made up of 13 amino acids. The germline V gene encodes CDR1 MNHNS and CDR2 SASEGT.

V and J are TRBV6-1 and TRBJ1-5; D gene unclear. The TCR was taken from a woman aged 25-40 years with Graves' hyperthyroidism that later progressed to Graves' ophthalmopathy. Input material: blood. CDR3 coding DNA: TGTGCCAGCAGATCAGGCGGGAATCAGCCCCAGCATCTT. This gives the protein CASRSGGNQPQHL.